The 18 T cell receptor beta chains listed next were all sequenced from one sample in a study of T cell responses to AZD1222 COVID-19 vaccine. The protocol was immunoSEQ multiplex PCR, while the TCRdb copy is restricted to in-frame clones and leaves out a portion. The sample includes about 90,000 clones, about 86% of them seen just once. The starting material was peripheral blood, obtained on day 0 of AZD1222 vaccination. These TCRs come from an adult in good health.

This chain uses TRBV4-3 with TRBJ2-1, with 11 bases that match TRBD2. The germline V gene encodes CDR1 LGHNA and CDR2 YSLEER. The CDR3 is 20 residues long. J was trimmed by 2 bases and V by 0 bases; bases with no gene match: 12. The CDR3 nucleotides are TGCGCCAGCAGCCAAGATACTAGCGGGAGTAGGGACCTTCCCTACAATGAGCAGTTCTTC. Translating it yields CASSQDTSGSRDLPYNEQFF.

V gene TRBV6-2 or TRBV6-3 combines with J gene TRBJ2-4; possible D gene TRBD2, 5 bases. Germline V gene data show CDR1 as MNHEY and CDR2 as SVGEGT. This CDR3 contains 16 residues. V was shortened by 5 bases and J by 0 bases, with 14 bases between the two germline ends. The CDR3 DNA follows: TGTGCCAGCAGTCCGACGAGCGGCCTAGCCAAAAACATTCAGTACTTC. It is translated as CASSPTSGLAKNIQYF.

The chain links TRBV29-1 to TRBJ1-2; D unclear. Germline lookup yields CDR1 SQVTM and CDR2 ANQGSEA. V lost 4 bases and J 5 bases, leaving 17 bases between the germline ends. The CDR3 is made up of 14 amino acids. This chain's CDR3 is CSVGGIGAGYGYTF. The CDR3, as DNA: TGCAGCGTTGGCGGCATTGGCGCGGGTTATGGCTACACCTTC.

The rearrangement uses TRBV18 and TRBJ2-1, with D perhaps TRBD2 (6 bases). The V gene's germline CDR1 is KGHSH and CDR2 LQKENI. There are 14 residues in the CDR3. V lost 2 bases and J 9 bases, leaving 14 bases between the germline ends. Here the CDR3 reads CASSPEGGGVEQFF. The CDR3 DNA sequence: TGTGCCAGCTCACCAGAGGGCGGAGGGGTTGAGCAGTTCTTC.

The chain joins TRBV6-5 to TRBJ2-2; the match to TRBD1 covers 7 bases. Germline lookup yields CDR1 MNHEY and CDR2 SVGAGI. Germline trimming cut 2 bases from V and 6 bases from J; bases unmatched to any gene: 6. The CDR3 length is 15 residues. CDR3 DNA sequence: TGTGCCAGCAGTTACACCAGACAGGGATCCGGGGAGCTGTTTTTT. This sequence encodes CASSYTRQGSGELFF.

V usage is TRBV7-3 and J usage is TRBJ1-2, with 7 bases matching TRBD1. CDR3 size: 17 residues. After removal of 0 bases from V and 7 bases from J, the junction contained 14 bases not matched to a gene. In germline, CDR1 is SGHTA, CDR2 FQGTGA. CDR3 loop: CASSLTSEGGARGGYTF. CDR3 in DNA: TGTGCCAGCAGCTTAACTTCAGAAGGGGGCGCGAGGGGTGGCTACACCTTC.

The gene calls are TRBV29-1 and TRBJ1-2; D call uncertain. V lost 2 bases, J lost 4 bases, and 14 bases lay in between. CDR1 and CDR2 (germline): SQVTM, ANQGSEA. The CDR3 runs to 14 residues. The CDR3 sequence is CSVERASTRYGYTF. DNA for the CDR3: TGCAGCGTTGAACGGGCCTCGACCCGCTATGGCTACACCTTC.

The chain joins TRBV4-3 to TRBJ2-2; D is unresolved. CDR3 length: 15 residues. The V gene lost 1 base and the J gene lost 8 bases, with 14 bases spanning the gap. Germline CDR1 is LGHNA and CDR2 is YSLEER. CDR3 protein: CASSQAWIYTGELFF. The DNA of the CDR3 is TGCGCCAGCAGCCAAGCCTGGATTTATACTGGGGAGCTGTTTTTT.

The J gene is TRBJ2-7, the V gene TRBV5-1; TRBD1 aligns across 10 bases. Germline V gives CDR1 SGHRS, CDR2 YFSETQ. V was clipped by 4 bases and J by 7 bases; unmatched bases: 14. This CDR3 comprises 16 residues. CDR3 in amino acids: CASSPGTRQGAGEQYF. CDR3 bases: TGCGCCAGCAGCCCTGGGACCCGACAGGGGGCGGGGGAGCAGTACTTC.

Written as DNA, the CDR3 is TGTGCCAGCAGTTTCCCCGTGGGGCCCGGGGAGCTGTTTTTT. Amino acid sequence: CASSFPVGPGELFF. This sequence joins TRBV28 and TRBJ2-2; tentative D call: TRBD1 (5 bases). CDR1 and CDR2 (germline): MDHEN, SYDVKM. This CDR3 is built from 14 residues. V was clipped by 3 bases and J by 6 bases, with 11 bases between them.

The rearrangement links TRBV28 to TRBJ2-3, with 9 bases lining up with TRBD2. Germline trimming cut 6 bases from V and 4 bases from J; bases unmatched to any gene: 11. CDR1 is MDHEN, CDR2 SYDVKM, per germline. The CDR3 length is 16 residues. The CDR3 spells CASRDSGRRLPDTQYF. The CDR3 nucleotides are TGTGCCAGCAGGGATAGCGGGAGACGTCTACCAGATACGCAGTATTTT.

V is TRBV27 and J is TRBJ1-1, with 9 bases that match TRBD1. CDR1 and CDR2 from the germline V gene are MNHEY and SMNVEV (reference sequence). Germline trimming cut 5 bases from V and 3 bases from J; bases unmatched to any gene: 4. This CDR3 contains 14 residues. The CDR3 loop reads CASSEDRGDTEAFF. The CDR3, as DNA: TGTGCCAGCAGTGAGGACAGGGGAGACACTGAAGCTTTCTTT.

On this clone: The junction does not match germline at one end; this may be a read error. The V gene is TRBV29-1, the J gene TRBJ2-5; tentative D call: TRBD1 (5 bases). The CDR3 sequence is 15 residues long. Germline CDR1 is SQVTM and CDR2 is ANQGSEA. In DNA, the CDR3 is TGCAACGTTGTAAGTGGGGCAAATAGAAAAGAGACCCAGTACTTC. Translated: CNVVSGANRKETQYF.

The chain recombines TRBV5-1 with TRBJ1-6, with 9 bases aligning to TRBD1. The CDR3 totals 20 residues. The trim removed 5 bases at V and 7 bases at J, leaving 22 bases unmatched. Per the germline V gene, CDR1 is SGHRS and CDR2 is YFSETQ. DNA for the CDR3: TGCGCCAGCAGTCTTGAGCTGGTAGGGGGGACAGGGTTGAAGAATTCACCCCTCCACTTT. It translates to CASSLELVGGTGLKNSPLHF.

The chain recombines TRBV5-1 with TRBJ2-2, with D possibly being TRBD1 (6 bases). V lost 3 bases, J lost 0 bases, and 9 bases lay in between. Germline CDR1 SGHRS, CDR2 YFSETQ. This CDR3 has 15 amino acids. The CDR3 DNA reads as TGCGCCAGCAGCTGGGGGCCAACGAACACCGGGGAGCTGTTTTTT. Translating gives CASSWGPTNTGELFF.

The chain joins TRBV11-2 to TRBJ2-7; unclear D gene. From germline, CDR1 is SGHAT and CDR2 FQNNGV. This CDR3 is built from 12 residues. The V end lost 11 bases, the J end lost 3 bases, and 14 bases lay between the germline ends. CDR3 in DNA: TGTGCCGGCGAAGGCCCCTACTACGAGCAGTACTTC. Encoded protein: CAGEGPYYEQYF.

The genes are TRBV4-1 and TRBJ2-1; D uncertain. With 2 bases removed from V and 5 bases from J, the gap between germline ends came to 7 bases. The CDR3 is 13 residues long. Germline V CDR1 and CDR2: MGHRA, YSYEKL. CDR3 in amino acids: CASSQMTNNEQFF. In DNA, the CDR3 is TGCGCCAGCAGCCAAATGACAAACAATGAGCAGTTCTTC.

This chain links TRBV6-5 with TRBJ2-7, with D unresolved. Germline V CDR1 and CDR2: MNHEY, SVGAGI. The CDR3 has 13 amino acids. Trimming pared 2 bases from V and 4 bases from J, leaving 9 bases between. In nucleotides, the CDR3 is TGTGCCAGCAGTTACATGAGCGTGTACGAGCAGTACTTC. This sequence encodes CASSYMSVYEQYF.